The TCR beta chain under discussion was sequenced for a study of human T cells and chemical hapten exposure. This clonotype was recorded at least ten times. J lost 0 bases, V lost 7 bases, and 7 bases had no gene match. Germline CDR1 and CDR2: LGHDT and YNNKEL (reference sequence). This CDR3 is built from 16 residues. Unfractionated whole blood yielded total RNA. Library preparation tagged each individual cDNA molecule with a unique molecular identifier. One entry per CDR3 protein, called by TCRdb with MiXCR from the 5' RACE reads. The sample holds about 81,000 distinct CDR3 sequences; more than 7% are singletons and the top ten take 2% to 2.5%.

The chain combines TRBV3-1 with TRBJ2-1; TRBD2 aligns across 9 bases. This TCR came from a male donor in good health. The CDR3 region has the DNA TGTGCCAGCAAACCGACTAGCGGAAGCTCCTACAATGAGCAGTTCTTC. As protein: CASKPTSGSSYNEQFF.